This TCR beta chain was found in a study of blood T cells in healthy people across ages. Alongside a J-beta primer mix, a sample-barcoded 5' primer served in a second PCR lasting 7 to 11 cycles. Every individual sample yielded 3 million or more paired-end reads (each containing CDR3). In TCRdb, the 5' RACE reads were re-called with MiXCR into one record per CDR3 protein. The profile shows roughly 1.6 million distinct CDR3 sequences, roughly 30% of them singletons. Germline CDR1 and CDR2: SGHTA and FQGNSA. CDR3 length: 15 residues. This clonotype appeared once. Compared with germline, one end of the junction differs, possibly owing to a read error. Every donor contributed roughly 10 milliliters of peripheral blood by blood draw.

The sequence was obtained from a woman in her 30s in good health. The chain is built from TRBV7-2 and TRBJ2-1; 11 bases align to TRBD2. Source material: blood. CDR3 coding DNA: TGTGCCAGCAGTCGTAGCGGGGGGGGTAACAATGGGCAGTTCTTC. It encodes CASSRSGGGNNGQFF.